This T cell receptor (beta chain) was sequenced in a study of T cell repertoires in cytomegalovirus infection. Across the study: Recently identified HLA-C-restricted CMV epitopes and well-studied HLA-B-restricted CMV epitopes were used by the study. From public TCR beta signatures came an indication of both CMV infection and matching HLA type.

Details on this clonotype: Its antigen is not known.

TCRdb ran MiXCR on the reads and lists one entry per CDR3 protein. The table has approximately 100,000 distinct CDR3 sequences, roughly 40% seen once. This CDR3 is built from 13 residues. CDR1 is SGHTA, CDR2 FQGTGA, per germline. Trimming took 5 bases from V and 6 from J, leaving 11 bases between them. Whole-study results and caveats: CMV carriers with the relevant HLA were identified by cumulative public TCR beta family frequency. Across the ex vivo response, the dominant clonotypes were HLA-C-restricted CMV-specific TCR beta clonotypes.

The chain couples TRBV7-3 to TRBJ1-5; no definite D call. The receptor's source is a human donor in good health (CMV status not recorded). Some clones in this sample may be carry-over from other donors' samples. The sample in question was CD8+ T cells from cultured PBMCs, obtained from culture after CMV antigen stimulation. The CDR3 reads CASSPGLRQPQHF. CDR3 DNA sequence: TGTGCCAGCAGCCCCGGCTTACGTCAGCCCCAGCATTTT.